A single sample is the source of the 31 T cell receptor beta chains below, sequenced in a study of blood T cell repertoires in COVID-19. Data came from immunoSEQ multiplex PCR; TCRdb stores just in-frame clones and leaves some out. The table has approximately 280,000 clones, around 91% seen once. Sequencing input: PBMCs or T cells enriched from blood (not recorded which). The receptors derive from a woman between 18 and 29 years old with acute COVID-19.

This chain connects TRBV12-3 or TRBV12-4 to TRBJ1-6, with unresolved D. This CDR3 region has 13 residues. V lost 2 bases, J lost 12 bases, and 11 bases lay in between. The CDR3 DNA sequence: TGTGCCAGCAGTTTATCCGAGTCGGGACCCCTCCACTTT. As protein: CASSLSESGPLHF.

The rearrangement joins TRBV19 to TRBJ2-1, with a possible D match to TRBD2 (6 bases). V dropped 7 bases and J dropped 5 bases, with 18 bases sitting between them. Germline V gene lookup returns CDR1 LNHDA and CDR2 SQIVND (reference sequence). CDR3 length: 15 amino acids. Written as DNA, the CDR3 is TGTGCCAGTACCATTAGCGGTTTAAACCACAATGAGCAGTTCTTC. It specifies CASTISGLNHNEQFF.

The CDR3 reads CASSSDWAGGAGYTF. Here the CDR3 DNA reads TGTGCCAGCAGCTCCGACTGGGCAGGGGGCGCAGGCTACACCTTC. V and J are TRBV7-2 and TRBJ1-2; 8 bases match TRBD1. J lost 8 bases, V lost 4 bases, and 12 bases had no gene match. The CDR3 is 15 amino acids. Per the germline V gene, CDR1 is SGHTA and CDR2 is FQGNSA.

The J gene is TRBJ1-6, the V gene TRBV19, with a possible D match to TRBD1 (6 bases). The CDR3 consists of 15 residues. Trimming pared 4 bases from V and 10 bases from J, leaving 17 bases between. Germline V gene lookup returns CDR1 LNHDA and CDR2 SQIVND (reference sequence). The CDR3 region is CASSTPSGVLSPLHF. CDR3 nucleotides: TGTGCCAGTAGTACTCCATCAGGGGTCCTCTCACCCCTCCACTTT.

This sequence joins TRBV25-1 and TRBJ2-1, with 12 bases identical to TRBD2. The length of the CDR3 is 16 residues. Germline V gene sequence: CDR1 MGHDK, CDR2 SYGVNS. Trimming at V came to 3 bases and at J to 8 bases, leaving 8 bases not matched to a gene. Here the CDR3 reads CASSDQTSGRLYEQFF. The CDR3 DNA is TGTGCCAGCAGTGATCAAACTAGCGGGAGGCTTTATGAGCAGTTCTTC.

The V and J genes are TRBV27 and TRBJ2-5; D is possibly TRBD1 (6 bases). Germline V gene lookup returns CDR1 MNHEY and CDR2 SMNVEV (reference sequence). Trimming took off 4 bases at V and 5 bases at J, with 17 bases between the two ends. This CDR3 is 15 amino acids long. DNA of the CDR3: TGTGCCAGCAGTTCTTTTGCAGGGGCGGTGGAGACCCAGTACTTC. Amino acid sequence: CASSSFAGAVETQYF.

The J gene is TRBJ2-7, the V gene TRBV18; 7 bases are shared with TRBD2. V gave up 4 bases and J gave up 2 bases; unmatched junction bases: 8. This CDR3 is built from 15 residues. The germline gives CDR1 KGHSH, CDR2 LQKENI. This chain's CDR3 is CASSRGGGSTYEQYF. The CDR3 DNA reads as TGTGCCAGCTCACGGGGGGGAGGGAGTACCTACGAGCAGTACTTC.

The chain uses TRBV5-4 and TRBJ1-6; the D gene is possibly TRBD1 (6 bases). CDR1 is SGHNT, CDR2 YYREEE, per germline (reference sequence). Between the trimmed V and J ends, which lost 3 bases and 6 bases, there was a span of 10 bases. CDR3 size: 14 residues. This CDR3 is CASSSRDTNSPLHF. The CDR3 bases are TGTGCCAGCAGCTCCCGGGACACTAATTCACCCCTCCACTTT.

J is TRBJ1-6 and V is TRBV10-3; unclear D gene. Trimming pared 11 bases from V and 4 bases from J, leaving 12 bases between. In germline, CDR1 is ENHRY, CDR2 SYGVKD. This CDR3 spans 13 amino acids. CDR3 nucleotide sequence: TGTGCCGCCCAGAGGGATTATAATTCACCCCTCCACTTT. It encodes CAAQRDYNSPLHF.

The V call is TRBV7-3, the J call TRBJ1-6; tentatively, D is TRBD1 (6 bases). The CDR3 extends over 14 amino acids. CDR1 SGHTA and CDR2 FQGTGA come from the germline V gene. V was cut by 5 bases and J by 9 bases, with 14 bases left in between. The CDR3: CASSPTGSGSPLHF. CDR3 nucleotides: TGTGCCAGCAGCCCTACAGGGTCGGGTTCACCCCTCCACTTT. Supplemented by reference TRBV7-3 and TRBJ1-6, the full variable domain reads GAGVSQTPSNKVTEKGKYVELRCDPISGHTALYWYRQSLGQGPEFLIYFQGTGAADDSGLPNDRFFAVRPEGSVSTLKIQRTERGDSAVYLCASSPTGSGSPLHFGNGTRLTVT.

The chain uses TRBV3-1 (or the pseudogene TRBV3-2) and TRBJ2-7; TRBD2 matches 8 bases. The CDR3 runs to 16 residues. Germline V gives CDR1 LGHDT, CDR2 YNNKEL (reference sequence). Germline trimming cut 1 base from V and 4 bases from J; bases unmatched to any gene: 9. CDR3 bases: TGTGCCAGCAGCCAAGGAGCGCCGGGAGGGCTTTACGAGCAGTACTTC. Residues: CASSQGAPGGLYEQYF.

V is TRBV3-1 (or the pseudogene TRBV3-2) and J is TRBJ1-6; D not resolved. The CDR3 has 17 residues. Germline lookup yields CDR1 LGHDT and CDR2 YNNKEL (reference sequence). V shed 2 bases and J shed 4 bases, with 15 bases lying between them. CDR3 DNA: TGTGCCAGCAGCCAATCTAGAGGAGTTCCTTATAATTCACCCCTCCACTTT. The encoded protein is CASSQSRGVPYNSPLHF.

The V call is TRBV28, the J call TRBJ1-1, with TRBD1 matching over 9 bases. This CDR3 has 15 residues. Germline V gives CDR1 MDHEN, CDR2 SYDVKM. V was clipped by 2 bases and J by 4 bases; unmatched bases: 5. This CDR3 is CASSLQTGGTTEAFF. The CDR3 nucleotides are TGTGCCAGCAGTTTACAGACAGGGGGGACCACTGAAGCTTTCTTT.

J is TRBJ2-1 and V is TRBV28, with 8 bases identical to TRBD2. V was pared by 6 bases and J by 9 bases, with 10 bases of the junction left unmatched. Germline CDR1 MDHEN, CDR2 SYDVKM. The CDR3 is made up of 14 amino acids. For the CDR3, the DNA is TGTGCCAGCAGCCCAAGTAGCGGGAAACTTGAGCAGTTCTTC. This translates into CASSPSSGKLEQFF.

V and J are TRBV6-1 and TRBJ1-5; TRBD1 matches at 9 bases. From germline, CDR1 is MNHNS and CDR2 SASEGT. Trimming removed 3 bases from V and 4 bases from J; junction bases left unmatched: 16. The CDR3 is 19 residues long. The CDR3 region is CASSETFRDRVRQNQPQHF. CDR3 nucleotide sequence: TGTGCCAGCAGTGAGACTTTCCGGGACAGGGTAAGGCAGAATCAGCCCCAGCATTTT.

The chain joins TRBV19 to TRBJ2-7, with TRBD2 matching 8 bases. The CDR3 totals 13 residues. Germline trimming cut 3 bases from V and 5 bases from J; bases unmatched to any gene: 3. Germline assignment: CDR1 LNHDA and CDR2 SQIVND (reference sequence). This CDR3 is CASSISGSNEQYF. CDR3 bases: TGTGCCAGTAGTATCAGCGGGAGCAACGAGCAGTACTTC. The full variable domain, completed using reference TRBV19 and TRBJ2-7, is DGGITQSPKYLFRKEGQNVTLSCEQNLNHDAMYWYRQDPGQGLRLIYYSQIVNDFQKGDIAEGYSVSREKKESFPLTVTSAQKNPTAFYLCASSISGSNEQYFGPGTRLTVT.

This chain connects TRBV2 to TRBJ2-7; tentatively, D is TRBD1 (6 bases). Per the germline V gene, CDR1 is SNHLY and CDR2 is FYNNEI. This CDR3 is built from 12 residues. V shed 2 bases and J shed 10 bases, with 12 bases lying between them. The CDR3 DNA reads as TGTGCCAGCAGTGAACGATGGGACAACCAGTACTTC. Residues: CASSERWDNQYF.

The chain's CDR3 is CASSTGQGYGYTF. The CDR3 DNA follows: TGTGCCAGCAGTACGGGACAGGGCTATGGCTACACCTTC. The chain has TRBV6-5 and TRBJ1-2; 9 nucleotides line up with TRBD1. The CDR3 loop spans 13 amino acids. The V gene's germline CDR1 is MNHEY and CDR2 SVGAGI. V lost 5 bases, J lost 4 bases, and 2 bases stayed unmatched.

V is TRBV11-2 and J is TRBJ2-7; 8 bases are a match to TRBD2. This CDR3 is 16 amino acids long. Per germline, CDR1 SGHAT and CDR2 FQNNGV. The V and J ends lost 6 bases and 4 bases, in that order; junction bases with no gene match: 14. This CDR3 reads CASSTSGREVGYEQYF. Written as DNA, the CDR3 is TGTGCCAGCAGTACAAGCGGGCGGGAGGTGGGGTACGAGCAGTACTTC.

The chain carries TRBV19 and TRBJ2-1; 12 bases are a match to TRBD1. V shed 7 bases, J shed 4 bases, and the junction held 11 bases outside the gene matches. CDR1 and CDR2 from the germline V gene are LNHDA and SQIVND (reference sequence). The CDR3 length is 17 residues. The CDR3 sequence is CASKGQGAGEIYNEQFF. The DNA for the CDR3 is TGTGCCAGTAAGGGACAGGGGGCGGGAGAGATATACAATGAGCAGTTCTTC.

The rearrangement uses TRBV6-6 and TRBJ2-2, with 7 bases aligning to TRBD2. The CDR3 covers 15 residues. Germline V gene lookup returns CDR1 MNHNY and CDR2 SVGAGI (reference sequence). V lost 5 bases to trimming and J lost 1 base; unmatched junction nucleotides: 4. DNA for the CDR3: TGTGCCAGCAGTCGACTAGCTCAGAACACCGGGGAGCTGTTTTTT. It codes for CASSRLAQNTGELFF.

The CDR3 DNA is TGTGCCACCAGCAGGGACAGGTCTGGAAACACCATATATTTT. It translates to CATSRDRSGNTIYF. The chain links TRBV15 to TRBJ1-3; 7 bases align to TRBD1. This CDR3 has 14 amino acids. Germline CDR1 reads LNHNV; CDR2 reads YYDKDF (reference sequence). Trimming removed 3 bases from V and 1 base from J; junction bases left unmatched: 0.

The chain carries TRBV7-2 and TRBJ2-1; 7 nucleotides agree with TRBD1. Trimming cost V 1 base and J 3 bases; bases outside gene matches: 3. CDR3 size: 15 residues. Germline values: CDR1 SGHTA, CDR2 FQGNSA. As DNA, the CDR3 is TGTGCCAGCAGCTTAGTCCAGGGGGTCTACAATGAGCAGTTCTTC. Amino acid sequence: CASSLVQGVYNEQFF. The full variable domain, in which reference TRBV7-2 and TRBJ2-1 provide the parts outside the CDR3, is GAGVSQSPSNKVTEKGKDVELRCDPISGHTALYWYRQSLGQGLEFLIYFQGNSAPDKSGLPSDRFSAERTGGSVSTLTIQRTQQEDSAVYLCASSLVQGVYNEQFFGPGTRLTVL.

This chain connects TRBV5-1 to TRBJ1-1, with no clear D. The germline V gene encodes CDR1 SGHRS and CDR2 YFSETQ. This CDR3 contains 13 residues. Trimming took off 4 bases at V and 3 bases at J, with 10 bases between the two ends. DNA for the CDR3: TGCGCCAGCAGCGCCTTGGGAGACACTGAAGCTTTCTTT. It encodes CASSALGDTEAFF.

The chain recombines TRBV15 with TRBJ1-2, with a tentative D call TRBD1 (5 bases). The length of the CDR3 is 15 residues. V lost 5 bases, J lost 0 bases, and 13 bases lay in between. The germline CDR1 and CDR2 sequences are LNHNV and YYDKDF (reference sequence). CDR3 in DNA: TGTGCCACCAGCCCGCGGGACTCTCCTAACTATGGCTACACCTTC. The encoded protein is CATSPRDSPNYGYTF.

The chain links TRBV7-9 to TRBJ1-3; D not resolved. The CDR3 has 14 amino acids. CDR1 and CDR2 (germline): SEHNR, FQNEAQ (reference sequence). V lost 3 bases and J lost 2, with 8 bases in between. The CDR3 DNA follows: TGTGCCAGCAGCTTGAGTTACCCTGGAAACACCATATATTTT. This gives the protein CASSLSYPGNTIYF.

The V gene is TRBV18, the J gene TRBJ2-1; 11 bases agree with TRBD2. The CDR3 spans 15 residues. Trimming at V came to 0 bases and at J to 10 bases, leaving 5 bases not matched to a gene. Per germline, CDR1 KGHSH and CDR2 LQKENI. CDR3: CASSPPSGRAREQFF. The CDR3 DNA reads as TGTGCCAGCTCACCACCTAGCGGGAGGGCGAGGGAGCAGTTCTTC. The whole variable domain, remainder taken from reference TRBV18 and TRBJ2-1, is NAGVMQNPRHLVRRRGQEARLRCSPMKGHSHVYWYRQLPEEGLKFMVYLQKENIIDESGMPKERFSAEFPKEGPSILRIQQVVRGDSAAYFCASSPPSGRAREQFFGPGTRLTVL.

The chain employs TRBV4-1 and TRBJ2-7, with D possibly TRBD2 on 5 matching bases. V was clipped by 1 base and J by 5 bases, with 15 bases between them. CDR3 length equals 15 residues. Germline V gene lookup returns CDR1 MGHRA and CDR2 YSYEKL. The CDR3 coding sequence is TGCGCCAGCAGCCAAGGCTGGGGAAAGAGGGACGAGCAGTACTTC. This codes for CASSQGWGKRDEQYF.

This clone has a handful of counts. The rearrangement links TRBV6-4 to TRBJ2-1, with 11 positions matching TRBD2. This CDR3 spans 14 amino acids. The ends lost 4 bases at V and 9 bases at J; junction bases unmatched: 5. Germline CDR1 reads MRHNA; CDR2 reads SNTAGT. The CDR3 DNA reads TGTGCCAGCAGTGCTAGCGGGAGGACGGGTGAGCAGTTCTTC. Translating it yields CASSASGRTGEQFF.

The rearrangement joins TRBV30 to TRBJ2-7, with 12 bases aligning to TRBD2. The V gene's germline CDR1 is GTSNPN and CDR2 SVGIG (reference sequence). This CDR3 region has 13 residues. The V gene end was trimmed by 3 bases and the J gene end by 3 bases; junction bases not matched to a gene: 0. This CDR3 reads CAWRTSGSYEQYF. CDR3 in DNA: TGTGCCTGGAGGACTAGCGGGAGCTACGAGCAGTACTTC.

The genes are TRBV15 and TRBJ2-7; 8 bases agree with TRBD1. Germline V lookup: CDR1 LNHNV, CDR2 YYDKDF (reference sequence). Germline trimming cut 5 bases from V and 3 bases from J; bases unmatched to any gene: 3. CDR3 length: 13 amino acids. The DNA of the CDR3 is TGTGCCACCAGCCGGGACAGGTACTACGAGCAGTACTTC. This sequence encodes CATSRDRYYEQYF.